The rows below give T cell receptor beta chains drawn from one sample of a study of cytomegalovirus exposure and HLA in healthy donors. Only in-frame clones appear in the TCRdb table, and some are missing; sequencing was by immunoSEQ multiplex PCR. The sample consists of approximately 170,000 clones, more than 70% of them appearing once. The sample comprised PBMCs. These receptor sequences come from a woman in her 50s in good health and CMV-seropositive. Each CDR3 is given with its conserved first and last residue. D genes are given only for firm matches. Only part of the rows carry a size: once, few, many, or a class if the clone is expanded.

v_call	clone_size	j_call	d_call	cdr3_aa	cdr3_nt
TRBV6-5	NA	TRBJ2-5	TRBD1	CASSWSQGASLETQYF	TGTGCCAGCAGTTGGTCACAGGGGGCGTCTCTGGAGACCCAGTACTTC
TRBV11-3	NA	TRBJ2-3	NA	CASSLLETDTQYF	TGTGCCAGCAGCCTCCTAGAAACTGATACGCAGTATTTT
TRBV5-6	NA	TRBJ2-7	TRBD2	CASSRTTSGRALLYEQYF	TGTGCCAGCAGCCGAACGACTAGCGGGAGGGCGTTACTCTACGAGCAGTACTTC
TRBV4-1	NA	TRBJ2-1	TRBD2	CASSPREREAYNEQFF	TGCGCCAGCAGCCCTAGGGAGCGGGAAGCCTACAATGAGCAGTTCTTC
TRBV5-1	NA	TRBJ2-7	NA	CASSSQTTPYEQYF	TGCGCCAGCAGCTCCCAGACAACCCCCTACGAGCAGTACTTC
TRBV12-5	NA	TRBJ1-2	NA	CASGSLRGGYGYTF	TGTGCTAGTGGTTCCCTTAGGGGAGGGTATGGCTACACCTTC
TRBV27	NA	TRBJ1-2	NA	CASGMGGTYGYTF	TGTGCCAGCGGAATGGGGGGGACCTATGGCTACACCTTC
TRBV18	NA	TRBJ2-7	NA	CASSPTQGSHEQYF	TGTGCCAGCTCACCAACGCAGGGGTCCCACGAGCAGTACTTC
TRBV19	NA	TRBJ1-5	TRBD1	CASSTTGTGYGPQHF	TGTGCCAGTAGTACGACCGGGACAGGGTACGGGCCCCAGCATTTT
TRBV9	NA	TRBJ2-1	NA	CASSVGALGRDEQFF	TGTGCCAGCAGCGTAGGAGCGCTCGGGCGGGATGAGCAGTTCTTC
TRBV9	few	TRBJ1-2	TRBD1	CASSVTLQGTSYGYTF	TGTGCCAGCAGCGTAACCCTACAGGGGACTAGCTATGGCTACACCTTC
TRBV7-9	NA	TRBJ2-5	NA	CASSRSRGFGETQYF	TGTGCCAGCAGCCGATCTCGGGGGTTTGGGGAGACCCAGTACTTC
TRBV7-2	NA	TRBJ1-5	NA	CASSALGDGNQPQHF	TGTGCCAGCTCAGCGCTGGGAGATGGCAATCAGCCCCAGCATTTT
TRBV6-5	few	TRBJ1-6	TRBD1	CASSSRGQGTSPLHF	TGTGCCAGCAGTTCGAGGGGACAGGGGACTTCACCCCTCCACTTT
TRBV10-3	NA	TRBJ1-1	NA	CAISEAPLGGNTEAFF	TGTGCCATCAGTGAGGCGCCCCTCGGAGGGAACACTGAAGCTTTCTTT
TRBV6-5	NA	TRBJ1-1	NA	CASRAGREAFF	TGTGCCAGCAGGGCGGGACGTGAAGCTTTCTTT
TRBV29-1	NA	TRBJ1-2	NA	CSVGMDRLYGYTF	TGCAGCGTTGGGATGGACAGATTATATGGCTACACCTTC
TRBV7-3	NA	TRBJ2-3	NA	CASSLGPARGDTQYF	TGTGCCAGCAGCTTAGGCCCAGCCAGGGGAGATACGCAGTATTTT
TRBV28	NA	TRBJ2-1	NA	CASSFSGRVSIF	TGTGCCAGCAGTTTTTCAGGCAGGGTTTCTATCTTC
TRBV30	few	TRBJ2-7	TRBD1	CAWDRDRGFEQYF	TGTGCCTGGGACCGGGACAGGGGTTTCGAGCAGTACTTC
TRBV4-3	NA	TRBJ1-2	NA	CASSQDLGGDYGYTF	TGCGCCAGCAGCCAAGATTTGGGAGGGGACTATGGCTACACCTTC
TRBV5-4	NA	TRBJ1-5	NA	CASSSTGGGPQHF	TGTGCCAGCAGCTCGACAGGTGGTGGGCCCCAGCATTTT
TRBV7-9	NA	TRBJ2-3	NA	CASSPDNTDTQYF	TGTGCCAGCAGCCCGGACAACACAGATACGCAGTATTTT
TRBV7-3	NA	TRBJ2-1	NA	CASSLLGDPNNEQFF	TGTGCCAGCAGCTTACTAGGAGACCCTAACAATGAGCAGTTCTTC
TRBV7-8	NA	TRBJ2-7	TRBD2	CASSASGRAYEQYF	TGTGCCAGCAGCGCCAGCGGGAGGGCCTACGAGCAGTACTTC
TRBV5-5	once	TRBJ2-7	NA	CASSLGAGDEQYF	TGTGCCAGCAGCTTGGGGGCAGGGGACGAGCAGTACTTC
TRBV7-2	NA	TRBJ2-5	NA	CASSFDRVETQYF	TGTGCCAGCAGCTTTGACCGGGTAGAGACCCAGTACTTC
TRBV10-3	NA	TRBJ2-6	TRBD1	CAIGGTGDSGYSGANVLTF	TGTGCCATCGGGGGGACAGGAGATAGCGGCTACTCTGGGGCCAACGTCCTGACTTTC
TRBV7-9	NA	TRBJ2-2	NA	CASSHNFRVSPGELFF	TGTGCCAGCAGCCATAACTTCAGGGTTTCCCCCGGGGAGCTGTTTTTT
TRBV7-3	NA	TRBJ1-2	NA	CASSARQFGYTF	TGTGCCAGCAGCGCAAGACAGTTTGGCTACACCTTC
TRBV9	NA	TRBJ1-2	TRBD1	CASSQNSRDSRAF	TGTGCCAGCAGCCAAAACTCTCGGGACAGCCGGGCCTTC
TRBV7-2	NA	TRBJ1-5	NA	CASGGVGLGNQPQHF	TGTGCCAGCGGGGGGGTAGGGCTGGGCAATCAGCCCCAGCATTTT
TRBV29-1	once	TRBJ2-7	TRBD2	CSVGPGGLTYEQYF	TGCAGCGTTGGACCGGGGGGGCTCACCTACGAGCAGTACTTC
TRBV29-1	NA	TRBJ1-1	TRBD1	CSLRTGDTEAFF	TGCAGCCTGAGGACAGGGGACACTGAAGCTTTCTTT
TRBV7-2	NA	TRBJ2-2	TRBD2	CASSPLAGGNTGELFF	TGTGCCAGCAGCCCATTAGCGGGAGGGAACACCGGGGAGCTGTTTTTT
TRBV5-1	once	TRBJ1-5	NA	CASSLTADQPQHF	TGCGCCAGCAGCTTGACAGCGGATCAGCCCCAGCATTTT
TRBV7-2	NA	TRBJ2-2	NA	CASSLTRLRNTGELFF	TGTGCCAGCAGCTTAACGAGACTCCGCAACACCGGGGAGCTGTTTTTT
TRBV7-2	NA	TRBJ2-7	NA	CASSLLQYYEQYF	TGTGCCAGCAGCTTATTACAGTATTACGAGCAGTACTTC
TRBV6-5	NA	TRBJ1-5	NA	CASSYRGYQPQHF	TGTGCCAGCAGTTACAGGGGCTATCAGCCCCAGCATTTT
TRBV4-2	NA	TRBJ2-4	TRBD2	CASSQGGPGLAGQAKNIQYF	TGTGCCAGCAGCCAAGGCGGGCCGGGACTAGCGGGCCAAGCCAAAAACATTCAGTACTTC
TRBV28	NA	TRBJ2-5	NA	CASSFLARSSETQYF	TGTGCCAGCAGTTTTTTGGCACGATCCTCGGAGACCCAGTACTTC
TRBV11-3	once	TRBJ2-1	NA	CASSPNGGSYNEQFF	TGTGCCAGCAGCCCAAATGGCGGTTCCTACAATGAGCAGTTCTTC
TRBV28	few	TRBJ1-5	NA	CASSLTGHGNQPQHF	TGTGCCAGCAGTTTAACAGGGCATGGCAATCAGCCCCAGCATTTT
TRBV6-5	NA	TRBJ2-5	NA	CASRPTGSKETQYF	TGTGCCAGCAGACCCACAGGGTCGAAGGAGACCCAGTACTTC
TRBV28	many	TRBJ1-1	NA	CASSFEGQNTEAFF	TGTGCCAGCAGTTTTGAGGGCCAGAACACTGAAGCTTTCTTT
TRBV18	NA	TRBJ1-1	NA	CASSPRNRAMDTEAFF	TGTGCCAGCTCACCACGGAACAGGGCGATGGACACTGAAGCTTTCTTT
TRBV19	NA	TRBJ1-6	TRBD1	CASSSTGANSPLHF	TGTGCCAGTAGTTCGACAGGGGCGAATTCACCCCTCCACTTT